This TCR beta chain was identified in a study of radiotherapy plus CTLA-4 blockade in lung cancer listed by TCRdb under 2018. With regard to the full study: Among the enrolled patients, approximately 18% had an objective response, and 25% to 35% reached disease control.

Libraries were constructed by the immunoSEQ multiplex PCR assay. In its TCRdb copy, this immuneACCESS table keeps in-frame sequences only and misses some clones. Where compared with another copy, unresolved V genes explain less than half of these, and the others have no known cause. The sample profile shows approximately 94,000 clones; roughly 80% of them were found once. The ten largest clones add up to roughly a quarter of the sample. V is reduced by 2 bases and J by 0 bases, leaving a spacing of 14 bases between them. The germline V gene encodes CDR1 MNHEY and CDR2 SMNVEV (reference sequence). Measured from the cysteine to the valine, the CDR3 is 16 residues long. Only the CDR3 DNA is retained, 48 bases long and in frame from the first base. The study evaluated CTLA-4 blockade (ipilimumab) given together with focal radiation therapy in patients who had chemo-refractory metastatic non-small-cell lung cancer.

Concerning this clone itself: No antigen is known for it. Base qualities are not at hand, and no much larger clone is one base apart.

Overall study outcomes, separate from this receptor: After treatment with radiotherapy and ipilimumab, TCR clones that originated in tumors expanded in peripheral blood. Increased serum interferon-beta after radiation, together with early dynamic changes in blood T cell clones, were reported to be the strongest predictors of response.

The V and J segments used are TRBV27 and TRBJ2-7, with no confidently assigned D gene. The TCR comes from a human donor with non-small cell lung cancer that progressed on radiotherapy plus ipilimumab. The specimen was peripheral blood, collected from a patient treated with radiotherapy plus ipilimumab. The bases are TGTGCCAGCAGTTTAAACCGGGTTGAGGACTCCTACGAGCAGTACGTC. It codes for CASSLNRVEDSYEQYV.